Listed here is a single TCR beta chain. This entry belongs to a study of blood T cell repertoires in COVID-19. Authors' data handling: It was from reference gene primer amplification that nucleated cell counts were estimated. TCRdb keeps only in-frame clones here, not all; method: immunoSEQ multiplex PCR. V and J calls and clone size are copied from that table; D and trimming were computed from the DNA. Of about 91,000 clones in the sample, approximately 77% were seen once. The sample consisted of peripheral blood. The clonotype comes from a woman older than 75 with acute or convalescent COVID-19.

CDR3 sequence reads: CASRSPGQASAWNNSPLHF. In DNA, the CDR3 is TGTGCCAGTAGAAGTCCGGGACAGGCCTCCGCATGGAATAATTCACCCCTCCACTTT. This rearrangement joins TRBV19 to TRBJ1-6; the match to TRBD1 covers 8 bases. From germline, CDR1 is LNHDA and CDR2 SQIVND (reference sequence). V lost 6 bases, J lost 5 bases, and 18 bases stayed unmatched. The CDR3 is 19 amino acids.